Presented here are 12 T cell receptor beta chains from one specimen sequenced in a study of T-cell memory formation after mild COVID-19. Via MiXCR, TCRdb re-called the 5' RACE reads, giving one row per CDR3 protein. The sample lists under 300,000 distinct CDR3 sequences; about 17% were seen once. Specimen: PBMCs or a T cell subset sorted from them (not recorded which). The source of these receptors is a man younger than 35 who had mild COVID-19 (a few samples of this study predate the infection). Cell type and time point are not known.

The chain couples TRBV4-1 to TRBJ1-1; D perhaps matches TRBD1 (5 bases). This CDR3 spans 16 amino acids. In germline, CDR1 is MGHRA, CDR2 YSYEKL. V lost 0 bases, J lost 0 bases, and 11 bases lay in between. In DNA, the CDR3 is TGCGCCAGCAGCCAAGAGGGGCGCCCTGTGAACACTGAAGCTTTCTTT. Protein product: CASSQEGRPVNTEAFF.

This clonotype was found many times. The V gene is TRBV12-3 or TRBV12-4, the J gene TRBJ2-5; 15 nucleotides match TRBD2. The CDR3 spans 16 residues. After removal of 5 bases from V and 5 bases from J, the junction contained 6 bases not matched to a gene. The CDR3 nucleotides read TGTGCCAGCAGTCCTTTGGGACTAGCGGGGGGTGAGACCCAGTACTTC. Translating it yields CASSPLGLAGGETQYF.

This chain connects TRBV7-2 to TRBJ1-3; D remains unclear. The germline V gene encodes CDR1 SGHTA and CDR2 FQGNSA. There are 13 residues in the CDR3. V gave up 5 bases and J gave up 2 bases, with 7 bases separating them. CDR3 residues: CASSPQAGNTIYF. The CDR3 region has the DNA TGTGCCAGCAGCCCCCAAGCTGGAAACACCATATATTTT.

This clonotype occurred a few times. The CDR3 loop reads CASSLTSGGAYEQYV. CDR3 DNA sequence: TGTGCCAGCAGCTTGACTAGCGGGGGGGCCTACGAGCAGTACGTC. The chain links TRBV11-1 to TRBJ2-7; 14 bases match TRBD2. From germline, CDR1 is SGHAT and CDR2 FQDESV (reference sequence). The CDR3 extends over 15 amino acids. V shed 3 bases, J shed 2 bases, and the junction held 0 bases outside the gene matches.

The table lists this clonotype with a few counts. The chain is built from TRBV4-1 and TRBJ2-3, with TRBD2 matching over 7 bases. With V trimmed by 1 base and J by 1 base, 5 bases remained unmatched. Germline V gene lookup returns CDR1 MGHRA and CDR2 YSYEKL. The CDR3 runs 16 residues. The CDR3 is CASSQVGGIGTDTQYF. The CDR3 DNA reads TGCGCCAGCAGCCAAGTCGGGGGGATCGGCACAGATACGCAGTATTTT.

The chain combines TRBV11-2 with TRBJ2-2; D perhaps matches TRBD1 (5 bases). Germline V gene sequence: CDR1 SGHAT, CDR2 FQNNGV. Trimming stripped 0 bases from V and 6 bases from J, with 11 bases between. This CDR3 has 15 residues. CDR3 bases: TGTGCCAGCAGCTTAGAGTCCCCAGGGCCCGGGGAGCTGTTTTTT. Translation: CASSLESPGPGELFF.

CDR3 DNA: TGTGCCAGCAGTTCTCACCCCTCGGGAATGAACACCGGGGAGCTGTTTTTT. Translating it yields CASSSHPSGMNTGELFF. This chain links TRBV7-2 with TRBJ2-2; perhaps TRBD2 as D (5 bases). The V gene's germline CDR1 is SGHTA and CDR2 FQGNSA. This CDR3 spans 17 amino acids. The V end lost 6 bases, the J end lost 1 base, and 18 bases lay between the germline ends.

This clonotype was recorded a few times. This chain connects TRBV5-1 to TRBJ1-2; unclear D gene. Per the germline V gene, CDR1 is SGHRS and CDR2 is YFSETQ. The CDR3 is 17 residues long. Trimming stripped 1 base from V and 2 bases from J, with 18 bases between. The CDR3 loop is CASSLNVRGGGNYGYTF. The CDR3 bases are TGCGCCAGCAGCTTGAATGTCCGGGGAGGAGGAAACTATGGCTACACCTTC. Combining the CDR3 with reference TRBV5-1 and TRBJ1-2 gives the whole variable domain KAGVTQTPRYLIKTRGQQVTLSCSPISGHRSVSWYQQTPGQGLQFLFEYFSETQRNKGNFPGRFSGRQFSNSRSEMNVSTLELGDSALYLCASSLNVRGGGNYGYTFGSGTRLTVV.

The CDR3 spells CASGGDTTGELFF. The CDR3 DNA reads as TGTGCCAGCGGCGGGGACACCACCGGGGAGCTGTTTTTT. This chain links TRBV11-2 with TRBJ2-2, with D perhaps being TRBD1 or TRBD2 (6 bases each). With 8 bases removed from V and 4 bases from J, the gap between germline ends came to 11 bases. Per the germline V gene, CDR1 is SGHAT and CDR2 is FQNNGV. There are 13 residues in the CDR3.

This clonotype was found a few times. The CDR3, as DNA: TGTGCCAGCAGCGCCCAGGTTGGACAGCAGTATTTT. Translated, it gives CASSAQVGQQYF. The rearrangement joins TRBV7-3 to TRBJ2-3, with D possibly TRBD1 on 5 matching bases. CDR1 is SGHTA and CDR2 is FQGTGA in the germline V gene. This CDR3 contains 12 residues. Trimming pared 5 bases from V and 11 bases from J, leaving 14 bases between.

This clonotype has a handful of counts. The rearrangement uses TRBV11-3 and TRBJ2-2, with a weak D call TRBD1 (5 bases). The ends were cut back, 5 bases at V and 7 bases at J, with 8 bases in the middle. The CDR3 consists of 12 residues. Germline CDR1 is SGHNT and CDR2 is YENEEA. In DNA form, the CDR3 reads TGTGCCAGCAGCGGGGCCGACGGGGAGCTGTTTTTT. Its protein product is CASSGADGELFF.

This chain links TRBV12-5 with TRBJ2-7, with unresolved D. Germline lookup yields CDR1 LGHNT and CDR2 FRNRAP. The CDR3 is 12 residues long. V gave up 6 bases and J gave up 4 bases, with 10 bases separating them. DNA for the CDR3: TGTGCTAGTGGCTACGACGGGTACGAGCAGTACTTC. Its protein product is CASGYDGYEQYF. Based on the CDR3 plus reference TRBV12-5 and TRBJ2-7, the full variable domain is DARVTQTPRHKVTEMGQEVTMRCQPILGHNTVFWYRQTMMQGLELLAYFRNRAPLDDSGMPKDRFSAEMPDATLATLKIQPSEPRDSAVYFCASGYDGYEQYFGPGTRLTVT.